The 11 T cell receptor beta chains below come from one sample, sequenced in a study of PD-L1 blockade in urothelial cancer. Time point: pretreatment peripheral blood. Data came from immunoSEQ multiplex PCR; TCRdb stores just in-frame clones and leaves some out. The sample has approximately 86,000 clones; around four fifths are singletons. The material sequenced was PBMCs, taken around atezolizumab (anti-PD-L1) treatment. The receptors here all came from a man aged 35-49 years with urothelial cancer.

The sample holds one count of this clone. The chain uses TRBV7-9 and TRBJ1-2; TRBD1 agrees at 8 bases. Germline CDR1 reads SEHNR; CDR2 reads FQNEAQ (reference sequence). The CDR3 is 13 amino acids. The V gene end was trimmed by 5 bases and the J gene end by 8 bases; junction bases not matched to a gene: 7. DNA of the CDR3: TGTGCCAGCAGCCCCCAGGGGGCAGGCGGCTACACCTTC. Encoded protein: CASSPQGAGGYTF.

This chain connects TRBV5-1 to TRBJ1-2; TRBD1 is a possible D gene (5 bases). CDR1 is SGHRS and CDR2 is YFSETQ in the germline V gene. This CDR3 comprises 14 residues. Deletions cut 0 bases from V and 5 bases from J, with 11 bases between. This chain's CDR3 is CASSLVFQGYGYTF. The CDR3 nucleotides read TGCGCCAGCAGCTTGGTATTCCAGGGATATGGCTACACCTTC.

The chain carries TRBV7-8 and TRBJ2-7; no reliable D call. This CDR3 comprises 14 residues. V lost 2 bases and J 6 bases, leaving 14 bases between the germline ends. Looked up from germline, CDR1 is SGHVS and CDR2 is FQNEAQ. This CDR3 is CASSLLVALGEQYF. The DNA for the CDR3 is TGTGCCAGCAGCTTATTGGTAGCCCTCGGCGAGCAGTACTTC.

V is TRBV11-2 and J is TRBJ1-4; TRBD1 matches at 9 bases. The CDR3 runs 17 residues. Germline assignment: CDR1 SGHAT and CDR2 FQNNGV. V dropped 5 bases and J dropped 1; count of bases not matched to a gene: 8. CDR3 residues: CASSTGQGIGTNEKLFF. CDR3 in DNA: TGTGCCAGCAGCACCGGACAGGGGATAGGAACTAATGAAAAACTGTTTTTT.

The chain carries TRBV29-1 and TRBJ2-7; the match to TRBD2 covers 7 bases. The CDR3 is 11 residues long. V was pared by 3 bases and J by 5 bases, with 1 base of the junction left unmatched. Looked up from germline, CDR1 is SQVTM and CDR2 is ANQGSEA. The chain's CDR3 is CSVETSHEQYF. The CDR3 DNA reads TGCAGCGTTGAGACTAGCCACGAGCAGTACTTC.

This chain links TRBV25-1 with TRBJ2-1; perhaps TRBD1 as D (5 bases). Between the trimmed V and J ends, which lost 3 bases and 4 bases, there was a span of 19 bases. Germline CDR1 reads MGHDK; CDR2 reads SYGVNS. The CDR3 spans 17 residues. CDR3 DNA sequence: TGTGCCAGCAGTGATAGGGGCAGTTCCTGGGGTTACAATGAGCAGTTCTTC. Protein product: CASSDRGSSWGYNEQFF.

This chain joins TRBV18 and TRBJ2-7; D call uncertain. The V and J ends lost 2 bases and 5 bases respectively, with 7 bases between them. CDR1 KGHSH and CDR2 LQKENI come from the germline V gene. The CDR3 has 12 amino acids. CDR3 sequence reads: CASSPNSHEQYF. CDR3 bases: TGTGCCAGCTCACCAAACAGTCACGAGCAGTACTTC. The full variable domain, completed using reference TRBV18 and TRBJ2-7, is NAGVMQNPRHLVRRRGQEARLRCSPMKGHSHVYWYRQLPEEGLKFMVYLQKENIIDESGMPKERFSAEFPKEGPSILRIQQVVRGDSAAYFCASSPNSHEQYFGPGTRLTVT.

The chain uses TRBV9 and TRBJ2-5; TRBD1 might be the D (6 bases). The CDR3 contains 15 residues. Germline V gene sequence: CDR1 SGDLS, CDR2 YYNGEE. V was clipped by 0 bases and J by 5 bases, with 14 bases between them. CDR3 DNA sequence: TGTGCCAGCAGCGTAGGATTACAGGGAGAGGAGACCCAGTACTTC. This sequence encodes CASSVGLQGEETQYF.

V is TRBV9 and J is TRBJ2-1; D is possibly TRBD1 (5 bases). The CDR3 has 14 residues. V was shortened by 4 bases and J by 8 bases, with 16 bases between the two germline ends. CDR1 is SGDLS, CDR2 YYNGEE, per germline. The DNA for the CDR3 is TGTGCCAGCAGCCCACGGACAAGGGGCGATGAGCAGTTCTTC. Translated: CASSPRTRGDEQFF.

The V call is TRBV10-3, the J call TRBJ1-1; TRBD1 matches at 8 bases. The CDR3 loop spans 15 amino acids. Losses at the gene ends were 9 bases for V and 0 bases for J; bases not matched to a gene: 9. The germline V gene encodes CDR1 ENHRY and CDR2 SYGVKD. The CDR3: CAIRPGTGVNTEAFF. The CDR3 region has the DNA TGTGCCATTCGACCAGGGACAGGAGTGAACACTGAAGCTTTCTTT.

The chain joins TRBV5-5 to TRBJ2-7; 11 positions agree with TRBD1. V gave up 1 base and J gave up 6 bases; unmatched junction bases: 18. The CDR3 contains 19 residues. Germline V lookup: CDR1 SGHKS, CDR2 YYEKEE (reference sequence). DNA of the CDR3: TGTGCCAGCAGCTTGTATCTCAGTGGAGGACAGGGGGCGCGTGGCGAGCAGTACTTC. It translates to CASSLYLSGGQGARGEQYF.